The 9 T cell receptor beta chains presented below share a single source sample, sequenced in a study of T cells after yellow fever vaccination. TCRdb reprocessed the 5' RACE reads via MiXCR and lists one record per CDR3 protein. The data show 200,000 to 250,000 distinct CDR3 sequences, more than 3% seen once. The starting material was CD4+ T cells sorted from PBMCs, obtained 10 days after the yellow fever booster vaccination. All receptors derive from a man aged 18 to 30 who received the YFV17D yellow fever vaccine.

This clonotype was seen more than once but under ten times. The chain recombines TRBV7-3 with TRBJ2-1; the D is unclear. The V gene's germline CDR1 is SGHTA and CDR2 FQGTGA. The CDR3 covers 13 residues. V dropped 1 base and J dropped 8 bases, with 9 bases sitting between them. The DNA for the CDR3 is TGTGCCAGCAGCTTAATCCGCCCCGATGAGCAGTTCTTC. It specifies CASSLIRPDEQFF.

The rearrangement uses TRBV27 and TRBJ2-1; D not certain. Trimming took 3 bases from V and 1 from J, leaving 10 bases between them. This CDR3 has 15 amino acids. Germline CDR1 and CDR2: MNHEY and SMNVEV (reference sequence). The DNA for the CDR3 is TGTGCCAGCAGTTTTCTACTAATGTCCTACAATGAGCAGTTCTTC. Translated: CASSFLLMSYNEQFF.

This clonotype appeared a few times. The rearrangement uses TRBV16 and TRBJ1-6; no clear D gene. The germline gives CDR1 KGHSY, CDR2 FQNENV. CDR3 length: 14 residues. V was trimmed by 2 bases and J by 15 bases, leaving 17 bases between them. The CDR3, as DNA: TGTGCCAGCAGCCAAACAGTCGTAACTTCAGTCCTCCACTTT. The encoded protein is CASSQTVVTSVLHF.

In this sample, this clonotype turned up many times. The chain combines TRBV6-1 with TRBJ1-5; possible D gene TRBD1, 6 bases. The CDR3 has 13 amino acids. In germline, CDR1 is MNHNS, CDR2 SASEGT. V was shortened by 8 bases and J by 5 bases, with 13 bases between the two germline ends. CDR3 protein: CASAGTPDQPQHF. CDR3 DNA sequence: TGTGCCAGCGCCGGGACACCCGATCAGCCCCAGCATTTT.

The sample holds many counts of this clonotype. In DNA form, the CDR3 reads TGTGCCAGCAGCCGAGACAGGGAAACTGAAGCTTTCTTT. This sequence encodes CASSRDRETEAFF. The chain joins TRBV7-2 to TRBJ1-1; TRBD1 aligns across 7 bases. The CDR3 contains 13 residues. Germline V CDR1 and CDR2: SGHTA, FQGNSA. J lost 5 bases, V lost 5 bases, and 5 bases had no gene match.

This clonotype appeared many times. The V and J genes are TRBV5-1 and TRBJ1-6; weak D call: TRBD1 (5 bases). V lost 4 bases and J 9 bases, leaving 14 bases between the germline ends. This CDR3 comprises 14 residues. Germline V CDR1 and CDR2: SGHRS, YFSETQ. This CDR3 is CASSLQGTVSPLHF. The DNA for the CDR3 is TGCGCCAGCAGCCTTCAGGGTACAGTTTCACCCCTCCACTTT.

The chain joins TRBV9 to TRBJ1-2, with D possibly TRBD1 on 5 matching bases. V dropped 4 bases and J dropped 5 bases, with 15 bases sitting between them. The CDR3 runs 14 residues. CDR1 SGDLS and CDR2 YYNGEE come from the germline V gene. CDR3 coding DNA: TGTGCCAGCAGCCCCGGGGGGGATCCTTATGGCTACACCTTC. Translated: CASSPGGDPYGYTF. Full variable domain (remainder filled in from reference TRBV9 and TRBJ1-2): DSGVTQTPKHLITATGQRVTLRCSPRSGDLSVYWYQQSLDQGLQFLIQYYNGEERAKGNILERFSAQQFPDLHSELNLSSLELGDSALYFCASSPGGDPYGYTFGSGTRLTVV.

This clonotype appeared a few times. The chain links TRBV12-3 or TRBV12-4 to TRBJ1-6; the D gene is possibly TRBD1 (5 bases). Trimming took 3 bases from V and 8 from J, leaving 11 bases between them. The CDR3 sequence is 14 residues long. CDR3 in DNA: TGTGCCAGCAGTTTTTGGGGCAGCGATTCACCCCTCCACTTT. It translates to CASSFWGSDSPLHF.

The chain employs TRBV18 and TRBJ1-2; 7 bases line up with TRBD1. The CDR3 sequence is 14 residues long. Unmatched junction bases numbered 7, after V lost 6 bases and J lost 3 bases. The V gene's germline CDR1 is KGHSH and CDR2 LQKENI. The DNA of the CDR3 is TGTGCCAGCTCCCCATCCGGGACAGACTATGGCTACACCTTC. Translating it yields CASSPSGTDYGYTF.